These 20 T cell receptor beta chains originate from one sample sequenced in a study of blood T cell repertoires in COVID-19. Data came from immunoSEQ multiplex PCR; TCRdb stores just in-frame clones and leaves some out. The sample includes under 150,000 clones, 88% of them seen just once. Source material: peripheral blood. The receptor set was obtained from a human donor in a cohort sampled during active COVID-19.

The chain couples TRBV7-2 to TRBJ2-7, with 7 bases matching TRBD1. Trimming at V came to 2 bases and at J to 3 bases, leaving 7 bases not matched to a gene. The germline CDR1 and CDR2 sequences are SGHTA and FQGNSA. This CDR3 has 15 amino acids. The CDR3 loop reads CASSLRAGGDYEQYF. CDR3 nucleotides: TGTGCCAGCAGCTTACGGGCAGGGGGTGACTACGAGCAGTACTTC.

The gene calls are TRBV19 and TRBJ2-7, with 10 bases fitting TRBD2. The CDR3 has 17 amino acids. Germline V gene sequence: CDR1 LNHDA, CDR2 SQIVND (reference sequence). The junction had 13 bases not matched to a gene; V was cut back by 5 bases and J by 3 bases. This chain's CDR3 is CASSPLASGGDDYEQYF. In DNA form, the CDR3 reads TGTGCCAGTAGTCCCCTGGCTAGCGGGGGAGATGACTACGAGCAGTACTTC.

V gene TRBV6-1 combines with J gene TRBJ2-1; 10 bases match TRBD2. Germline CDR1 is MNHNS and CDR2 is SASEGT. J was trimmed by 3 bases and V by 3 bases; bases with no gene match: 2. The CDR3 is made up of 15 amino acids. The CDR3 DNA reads TGTGCCAGCAGTGATTTAGCGGGGGGCTACAATGAGCAGTTCTTC. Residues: CASSDLAGGYNEQFF.

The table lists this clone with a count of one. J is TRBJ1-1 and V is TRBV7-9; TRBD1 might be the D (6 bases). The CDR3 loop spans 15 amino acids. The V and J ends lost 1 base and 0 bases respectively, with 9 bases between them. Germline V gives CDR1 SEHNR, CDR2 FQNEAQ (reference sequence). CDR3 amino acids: CASSLVQGMNTEAFF. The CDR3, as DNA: TGTGCCAGCAGCTTAGTTCAGGGGATGAACACTGAAGCTTTCTTT.

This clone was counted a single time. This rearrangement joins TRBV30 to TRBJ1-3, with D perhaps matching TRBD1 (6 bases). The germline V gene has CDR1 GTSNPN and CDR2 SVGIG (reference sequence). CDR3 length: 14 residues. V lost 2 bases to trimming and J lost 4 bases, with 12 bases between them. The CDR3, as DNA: TGTGCCTGGAGTACAGGGAACGGGGGAAACACCATATATTTT. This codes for CAWSTGNGGNTIYF.

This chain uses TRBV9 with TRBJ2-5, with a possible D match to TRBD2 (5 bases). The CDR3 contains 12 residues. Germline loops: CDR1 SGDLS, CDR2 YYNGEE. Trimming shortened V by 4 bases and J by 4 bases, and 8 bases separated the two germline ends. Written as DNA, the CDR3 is TGTGCCAGCAGCCACGAGGGAGAGACCCAGTACTTC. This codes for CASSHEGETQYF.

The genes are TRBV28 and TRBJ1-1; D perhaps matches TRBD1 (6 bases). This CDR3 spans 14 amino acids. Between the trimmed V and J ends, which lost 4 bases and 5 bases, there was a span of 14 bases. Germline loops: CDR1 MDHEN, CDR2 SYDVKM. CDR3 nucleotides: TGTGCCAGCAGTTCTCAACAGGGTACAACTGAAGCTTTCTTT. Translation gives CASSSQQGTTEAFF.

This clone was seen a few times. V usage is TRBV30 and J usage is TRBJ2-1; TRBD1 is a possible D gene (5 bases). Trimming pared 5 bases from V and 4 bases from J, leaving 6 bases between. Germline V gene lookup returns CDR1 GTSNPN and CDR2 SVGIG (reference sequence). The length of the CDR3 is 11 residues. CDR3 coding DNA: TGTGCCTGGCGACAGTACAATGAGCAGTTCTTC. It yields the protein CAWRQYNEQFF. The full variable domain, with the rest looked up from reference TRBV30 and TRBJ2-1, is SQTIHQWPATLVQPVGSPLSLECTVEGTSNPNLYWYRQAAGRGLQLLFYSVGIGQISSEVPQNLSASRPQDRQFILSSKKLLLSDSGFYLCAWRQYNEQFFGPGTRLTVL.

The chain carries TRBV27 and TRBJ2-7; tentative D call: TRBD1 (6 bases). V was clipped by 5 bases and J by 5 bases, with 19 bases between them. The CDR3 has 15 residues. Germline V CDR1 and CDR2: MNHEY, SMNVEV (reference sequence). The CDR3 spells CASSPRGFGSHEQYF. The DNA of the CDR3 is TGTGCCAGCAGTCCGAGGGGGTTTGGGTCTCACGAGCAGTACTTC.

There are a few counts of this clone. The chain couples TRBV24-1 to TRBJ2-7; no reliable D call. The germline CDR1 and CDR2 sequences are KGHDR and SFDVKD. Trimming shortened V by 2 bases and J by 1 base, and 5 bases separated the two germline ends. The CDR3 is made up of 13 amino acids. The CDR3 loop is CATSDYSSYEQYF. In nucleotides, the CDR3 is TGTGCCACCAGTGATTATTCGTCCTACGAGCAGTACTTC.

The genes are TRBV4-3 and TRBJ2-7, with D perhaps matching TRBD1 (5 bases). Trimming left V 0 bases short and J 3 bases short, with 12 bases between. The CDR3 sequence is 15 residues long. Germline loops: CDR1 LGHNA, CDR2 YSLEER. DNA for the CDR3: TGCGCCAGCAGCCAAGAGACAGCCATATTCTACGAGCAGTACTTC. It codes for CASSQETAIFYEQYF.

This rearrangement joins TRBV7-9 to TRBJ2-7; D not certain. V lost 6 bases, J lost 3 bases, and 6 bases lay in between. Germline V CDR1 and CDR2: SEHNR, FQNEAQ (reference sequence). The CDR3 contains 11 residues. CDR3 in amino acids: CASSYNYEQYF. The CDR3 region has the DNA TGTGCCAGCAGTTACAACTACGAGCAGTACTTC.

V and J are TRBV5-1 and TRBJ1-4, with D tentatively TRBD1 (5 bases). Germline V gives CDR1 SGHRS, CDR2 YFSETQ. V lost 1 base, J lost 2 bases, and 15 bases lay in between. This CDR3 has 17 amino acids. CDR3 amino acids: CASSLRSGGATNEKLFF. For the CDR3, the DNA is TGCGCCAGCAGCTTGAGGTCTGGCGGGGCGACTAATGAAAAACTGTTTTTT.

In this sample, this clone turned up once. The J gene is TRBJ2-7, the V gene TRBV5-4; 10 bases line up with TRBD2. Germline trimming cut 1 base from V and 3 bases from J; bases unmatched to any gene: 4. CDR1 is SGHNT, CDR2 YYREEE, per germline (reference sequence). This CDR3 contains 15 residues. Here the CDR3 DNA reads TGTGCCAGCAGCTTGTCTAGCGGGGGAATCTACGAGCAGTACTTC. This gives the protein CASSLSSGGIYEQYF.

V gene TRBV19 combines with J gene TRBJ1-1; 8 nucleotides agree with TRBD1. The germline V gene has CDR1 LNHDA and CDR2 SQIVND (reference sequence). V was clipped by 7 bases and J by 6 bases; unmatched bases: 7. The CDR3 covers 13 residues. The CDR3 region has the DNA TGTGCCAGTACCCGGACAGGGCGGTCTGAAGCTTTCTTT. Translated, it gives CASTRTGRSEAFF.

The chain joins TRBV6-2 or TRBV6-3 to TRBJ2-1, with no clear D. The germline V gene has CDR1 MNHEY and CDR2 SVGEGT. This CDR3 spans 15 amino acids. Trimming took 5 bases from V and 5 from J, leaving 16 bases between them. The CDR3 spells CASSLLRHLNNEQFF. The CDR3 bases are TGTGCCAGCAGTCTACTCCGTCATCTTAACAATGAGCAGTTCTTC.

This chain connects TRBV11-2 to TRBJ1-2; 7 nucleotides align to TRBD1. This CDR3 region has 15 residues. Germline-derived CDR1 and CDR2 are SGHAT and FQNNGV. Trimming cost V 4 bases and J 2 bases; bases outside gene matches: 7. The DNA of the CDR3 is TGTGCCAGCAGCTCCCATTCGACAGGGAACTATGGCTACACCTTC. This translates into CASSSHSTGNYGYTF. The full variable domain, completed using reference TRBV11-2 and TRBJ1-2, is EAGVAQSPRYKIIEKRQSVAFWCNPISGHATLYWYQQILGQGPKLLIQFQNNGVVDDSQLPKDRFSAERLKGVDSTLKIQPAKLEDSAVYLCASSSHSTGNYGYTFGSGTRLTVV.

DNA of the CDR3: TGCGCCAGCAGAAATTCAGGACAGCTCTATGGCTACACCTTC. The encoded protein is CASRNSGQLYGYTF. The chain has TRBV5-1 and TRBJ1-2; TRBD1 might be the D (6 bases). Germline loops: CDR1 SGHRS, CDR2 YFSETQ. The CDR3 contains 14 residues. The germline V and J ends were trimmed by 5 bases and 4 bases, with 15 bases remaining between them.

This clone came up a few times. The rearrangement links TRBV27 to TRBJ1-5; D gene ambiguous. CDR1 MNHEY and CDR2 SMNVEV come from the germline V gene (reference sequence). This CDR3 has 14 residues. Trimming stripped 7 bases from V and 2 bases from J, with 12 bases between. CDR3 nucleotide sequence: TGTGCCAGCATACCCAGGCCCTGCAATCAGCCCCAGCATTTT. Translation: CASIPRPCNQPQHF.

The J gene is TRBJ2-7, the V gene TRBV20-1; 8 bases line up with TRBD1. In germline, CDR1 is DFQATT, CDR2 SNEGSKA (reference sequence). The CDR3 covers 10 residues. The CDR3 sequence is CAGGGYEQYF. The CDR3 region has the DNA TGCGCAGGGGGCGGTTACGAGCAGTACTTC.